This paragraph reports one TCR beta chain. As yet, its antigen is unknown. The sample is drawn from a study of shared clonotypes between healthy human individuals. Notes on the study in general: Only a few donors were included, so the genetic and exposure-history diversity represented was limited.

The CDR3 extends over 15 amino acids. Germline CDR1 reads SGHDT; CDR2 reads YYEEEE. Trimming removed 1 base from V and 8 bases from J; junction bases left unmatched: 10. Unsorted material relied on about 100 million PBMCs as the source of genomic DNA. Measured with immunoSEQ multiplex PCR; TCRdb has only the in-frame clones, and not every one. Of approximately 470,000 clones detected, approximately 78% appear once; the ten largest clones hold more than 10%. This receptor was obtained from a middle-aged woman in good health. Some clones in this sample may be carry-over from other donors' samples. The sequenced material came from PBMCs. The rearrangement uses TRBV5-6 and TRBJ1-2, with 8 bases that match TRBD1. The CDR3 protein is CASSLRAGGIEGYTF. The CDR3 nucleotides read TGTGCCAGCAGCTTGAGGGCAGGGGGCATAGAAGGCTACACCTTC.